This T cell receptor (beta chain) is drawn from a study of blood T cell repertoires in COVID-19. Study-level background: COVID-19 samples collected from the United States, Italy and Spain covered acute and convalescent phases. T cells, B-cell-depleted T cells, or PBMCs provided the cDNA or gDNA that served as material.

This clone showed up just once. This CDR3 spans 15 amino acids. Germline V gene data show CDR1 as LNHDA and CDR2 as SQIVND (reference sequence). Trimming stripped 5 bases from V and 2 bases from J, with 15 bases between. Per the original methods: Reference gene primer amplification yielded estimated nucleated cell counts. Data came from immunoSEQ multiplex PCR; TCRdb stores just in-frame clones and leaves some out. Clone size and V and J calls were adopted from that table, with D and trimming inferred from the DNA. The table has some 170,000 clones, approximately 88% seen once. The J gene is TRBJ1-1, the V gene TRBV19; D unresolved. The sequenced sample consisted of peripheral blood. This TCR was recovered from a middle-aged woman with COVID-19, enrolled during active disease. The CDR3 sequence is CASSVSGKLNTEAFF. For the CDR3, the DNA is TGTGCCAGTAGTGTCTCCGGGAAGTTAAACACTGAAGCTTTCTTT. The variable domain in full, completed from reference TRBV19 and TRBJ1-1, reads DGGITQSPKYLFRKEGQNVTLSCEQNLNHDAMYWYRQDPGQGLRLIYYSQIVNDFQKGDIAEGYSVSREKKESFPLTVTSAQKNPTAFYLCASSVSGKLNTEAFFGQGTRLTVV.